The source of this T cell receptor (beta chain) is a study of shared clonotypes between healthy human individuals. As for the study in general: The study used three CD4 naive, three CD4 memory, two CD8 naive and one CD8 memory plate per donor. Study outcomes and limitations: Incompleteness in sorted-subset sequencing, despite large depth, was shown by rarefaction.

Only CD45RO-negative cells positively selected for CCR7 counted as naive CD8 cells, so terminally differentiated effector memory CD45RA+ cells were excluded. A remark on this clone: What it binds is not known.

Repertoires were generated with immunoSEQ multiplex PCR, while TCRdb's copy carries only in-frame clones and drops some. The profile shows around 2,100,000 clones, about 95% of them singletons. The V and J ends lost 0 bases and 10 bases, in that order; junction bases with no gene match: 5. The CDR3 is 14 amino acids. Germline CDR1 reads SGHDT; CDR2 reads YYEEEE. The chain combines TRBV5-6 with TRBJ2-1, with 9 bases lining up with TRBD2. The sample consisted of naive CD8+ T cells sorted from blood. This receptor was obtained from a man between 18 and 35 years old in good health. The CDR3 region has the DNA TGTGCCAGCAGCTTGGTACGGCTAGCGGGGGAGCAGTTCTTC. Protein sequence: CASSLVRLAGEQFF.